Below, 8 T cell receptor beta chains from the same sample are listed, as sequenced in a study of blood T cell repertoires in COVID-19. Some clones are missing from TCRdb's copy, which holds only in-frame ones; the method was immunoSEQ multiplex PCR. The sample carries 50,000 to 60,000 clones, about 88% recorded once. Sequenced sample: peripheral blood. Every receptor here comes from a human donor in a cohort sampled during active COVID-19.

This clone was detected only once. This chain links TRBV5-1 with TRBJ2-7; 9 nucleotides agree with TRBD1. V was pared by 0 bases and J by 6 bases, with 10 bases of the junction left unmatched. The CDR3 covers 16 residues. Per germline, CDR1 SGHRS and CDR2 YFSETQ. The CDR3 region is CASSLASTGGLREQYF. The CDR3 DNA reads TGCGCCAGCAGCTTGGCTAGCACAGGGGGCCTACGCGAGCAGTACTTC.

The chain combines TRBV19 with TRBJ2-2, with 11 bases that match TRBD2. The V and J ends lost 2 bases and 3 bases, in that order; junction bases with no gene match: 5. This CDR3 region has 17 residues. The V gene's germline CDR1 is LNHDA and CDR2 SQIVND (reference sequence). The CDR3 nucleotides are TGTGCCAGTAGTATAACTAGCGGGGGAACAGACACCGGGGAGCTGTTTTTT. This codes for CASSITSGGTDTGELFF.

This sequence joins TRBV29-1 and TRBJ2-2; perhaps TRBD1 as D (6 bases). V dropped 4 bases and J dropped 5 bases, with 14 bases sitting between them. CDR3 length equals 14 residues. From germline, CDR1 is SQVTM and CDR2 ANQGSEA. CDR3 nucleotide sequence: TGCAGCGTTGGGGCAGGGGTGAAGACCGGGGAGCTGTTTTTT. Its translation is CSVGAGVKTGELFF.

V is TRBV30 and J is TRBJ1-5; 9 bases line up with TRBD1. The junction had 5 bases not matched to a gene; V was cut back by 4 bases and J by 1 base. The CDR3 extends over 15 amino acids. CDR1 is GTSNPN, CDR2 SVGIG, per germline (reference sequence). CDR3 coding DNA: TGTGCCTGGAATAAGGACAGGGGAAGCAATCAGCCCCAGCATTTT. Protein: CAWNKDRGSNQPQHF.

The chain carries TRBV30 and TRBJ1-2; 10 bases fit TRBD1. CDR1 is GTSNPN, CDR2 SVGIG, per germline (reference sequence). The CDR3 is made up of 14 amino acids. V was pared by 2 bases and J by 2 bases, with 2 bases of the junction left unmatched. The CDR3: CAWSPDRGNYGYTF. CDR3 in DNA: TGTGCCTGGAGTCCGGACAGGGGGAACTATGGCTACACCTTC.

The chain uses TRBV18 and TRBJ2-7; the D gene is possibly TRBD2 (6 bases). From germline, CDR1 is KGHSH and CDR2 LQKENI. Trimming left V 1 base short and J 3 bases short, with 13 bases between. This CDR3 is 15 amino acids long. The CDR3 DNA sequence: TGTGCCAGCTCACCACAAGAAGGAGCGGGCTACGAGCAGTACGTC. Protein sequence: CASSPQEGAGYEQYV.

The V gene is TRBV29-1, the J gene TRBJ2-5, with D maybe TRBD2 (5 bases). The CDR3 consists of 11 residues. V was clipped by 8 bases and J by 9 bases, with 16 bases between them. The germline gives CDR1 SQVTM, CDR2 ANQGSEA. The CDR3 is CSLRGSGAQYF. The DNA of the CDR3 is TGCAGCCTCCGGGGATCCGGGGCCCAGTACTTC.

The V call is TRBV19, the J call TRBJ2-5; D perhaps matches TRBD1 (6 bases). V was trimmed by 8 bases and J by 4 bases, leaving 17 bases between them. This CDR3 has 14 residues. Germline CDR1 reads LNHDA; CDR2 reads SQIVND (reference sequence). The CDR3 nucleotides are TGTGCCAGTCAACCGGGACATAGGAGAGAGACCCAGTACTTC. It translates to CASQPGHRRETQYF.